A selection of T cell receptor beta chains follows, all from one sample in a study of cytomegalovirus exposure and HLA in healthy donors. Here immunoSEQ multiplex PCR was the method, and the copy in TCRdb shows in-frame clones only, minus some. The sample carries around 54,000 clones, about nine tenths recorded once. The sequenced material came from PBMCs. These receptors all stem from a woman aged 18-35 years in good health and CMV-seropositive. CDR3s include the opening cysteine and the closing phenylalanine or tryptophan. D genes are given only for firm matches. Clone size is shown for a subset of rows, as once, few, many or a class of expanded clone.

V gene	J gene	D gene	clone size	CDR3 protein	CDR3 DNA
TRBV5-3	TRBJ1-3	-	-	CARRSHAGGNTIYF	TGTGCCAGAAGATCCCATGCAGGGGGAAACACCATATATTTT
TRBV13	TRBJ1-1	TRBD1	-	CASSVAGGRNTEAFF	TGTGCCAGCAGCGTAGCAGGGGGCCGGAACACTGAAGCTTTCTTT
TRBV28	TRBJ2-5	-	once	CASRGGTGGQWTQYF	TGTGCCAGCAGGGGGGGGACAGGAGGTCAGTGGACCCAGTACTTC
TRBV7-3	TRBJ1-1	TRBD1	-	CASSLKTGGGTEAFF	TGTGCCAGCAGCTTAAAGACAGGGGGTGGCACTGAAGCTTTCTTT
TRBV5-1	TRBJ2-2	TRBD1	-	CASSSTGTGHYQTGELFF	TGCGCCAGCAGCTCCACCGGGACAGGGCATTACCAGACCGGGGAGCTGTTTTTT
TRBV7-8	TRBJ1-2	TRBD1	once	CASSSTGTGTWAYGYTF	TGTGCCAGCAGCTCAACGGGGACAGGGACGTGGGCCTATGGCTACACCTTC
TRBV19	TRBJ1-1	TRBD1	-	CASSRQGTMNTEAFF	TGTGCCAGTAGTAGACAGGGGACCATGAACACTGAAGCTTTCTTT
TRBV7-6	TRBJ2-2	TRBD1	-	CASSSRTGLTGELFF	TGTGCCAGCAGCTCAAGGACAGGGCTCACCGGGGAGCTGTTTTTT
TRBV5-1	TRBJ1-4	-	-	CASSLEGGASATNEKLFF	TGCGCCAGCAGCTTGGAGGGAGGTGCATCTGCAACTAATGAAAAACTGTTTTTT
TRBV28	TRBJ1-6	TRBD1	-	CASSPPGTGNNSPLHF	TGTGCCAGCAGCCCCCCGGGGACAGGGAACAATTCACCCCTCCACTTT
TRBV19	TRBJ1-3	-	-	CASSGRRHSGNTIYF	TGTGCCAGTAGTGGGAGACGCCACTCTGGAAACACCATATATTTT
TRBV27	TRBJ1-4	-	-	CASSFGVSSEKLFF	TGTGCCAGCAGTTTCGGAGTATCGAGTGAAAAACTGTTTTTT
TRBV2	TRBJ1-1	-	few	CASSEPSMNTEAFF	TGTGCCAGCAGTGAACCGAGCATGAACACTGAAGCTTTCTTT
TRBV9	TRBJ2-3	-	-	CASSHALRADTQYF	TGTGCCAGCAGCCACGCATTGAGGGCAGATACGCAGTATTTT
TRBV6-1	TRBJ1-5	-	-	CASRQVNNQPQHF	TGTGCCAGCAGACAGGTTAACAATCAGCCCCAGCATTTT
TRBV5-1	TRBJ1-2	-	-	CASSLVEGGYTF	TGCGCCAGCAGCTTGGTAGAGGGTGGCTACACCTTC
TRBV6-6	TRBJ2-3	-	-	CASSYSETSTDTQYF	TGTGCCAGCAGTTACTCCGAGACTAGCACAGATACGCAGTATTTT
TRBV5-4	TRBJ2-6	TRBD1	-	CASSLVGQGGGGANVLTF	TGTGCCAGCAGCTTGGTGGGACAGGGGGGTGGTGGGGCCAACGTCCTGACTTTC
TRBV28	TRBJ1-4	TRBD1	-	CASSEAGTAKKKLFF	TGTGCCAGCAGTGAAGCCGGGACAGCGAAAAAAAAACTGTTTTTT
TRBV5-1	TRBJ1-3	-	-	CASSLGASAGNTIYF	TGCGCCAGCAGCTTGGGGGCGTCTGCCGGAAACACCATATATTTT
TRBV6-1	TRBJ1-2	TRBD1	-	CASSGRDRAHYGYTF	TGTGCCAGCAGTGGCCGGGACAGGGCTCACTATGGCTACACCTTC
TRBV7-9	TRBJ2-7	-	-	CASSFGPAGYEQYF	TGTGCCAGCAGCTTTGGGCCAGCAGGCTACGAGCAGTACTTC
TRBV19	TRBJ2-3	TRBD1	-	CASSTPEGADTQYF	TGTGCCAGTAGTACCCCCGAGGGGGCGGATACGCAGTATTTT
TRBV4-2	TRBJ2-3	-	-	CASSQDPGGRTDTQYF	TGTGCCAGCAGCCAAGACCCGGGGGGCCGCACAGATACGCAGTATTTT
TRBV11-1	TRBJ1-2	TRBD1	few	CASSPIDRGSYGYTF	TGTGCCAGCAGCCCGATTGACAGGGGGAGTTATGGCTACACCTTC
TRBV7-9	TRBJ1-3	TRBD1	-	CASSSSPQGRTIYF	TGTGCCAGCAGCTCATCTCCACAGGGGCGCACCATATATTTT
TRBV7-3	TRBJ1-1	-	-	CASGRTGMNTEAFF	TGTGCCAGCGGGAGGACGGGCATGAACACTGAAGCTTTCTTT
TRBV6-5	TRBJ2-5	TRBD1	-	CASSRYRGVLETQYF	TGTGCCAGCAGCCGCTACAGGGGAGTGTTGGAGACCCAGTACTTC
TRBV2	TRBJ1-1	-	-	CASSYSSEAFF	TGTGCCAGCAGCTACAGTTCGGAAGCTTTCTTT
TRBV7-3	TRBJ2-5	TRBD2	-	CASSLGSGGGETQYF	TGTGCCAGCAGCTTAGGGTCTGGCGGGGGGGAAACCCAGTACTTC